These 29 T cell receptor beta chains were sequenced from one sample in a study of shared clonotypes between healthy human individuals. Generated by immunoSEQ multiplex PCR, the TCRdb table keeps only in-frame clones and is missing some. The sample consists of roughly 480,000 clones, approximately 79% of them appearing once. The source material was PBMCs. The source of these receptors is a woman aged 40 to 50 in good health. Some clones in this sample may be carry-over from other donors' samples.

A single count supports this clone. The chain couples TRBV7-3 to TRBJ2-5; D gene ambiguous. This CDR3 is built from 12 residues. The germline V gene encodes CDR1 SGHTA and CDR2 FQGTGA. Trimming shortened V by 6 bases and J by 3 bases, and 8 bases separated the two germline ends. CDR3 in DNA: TGTGCCAGCAGGGTTGCTAAAGAGACCCAGTACTTC. It yields the protein CASRVAKETQYF.

This clone showed up just a few times. Additional DNA sequences in this sample encode the identical CDR3. V usage is TRBV13 and J usage is TRBJ1-1; 7 bases align to TRBD1. The ends lost 3 bases at V and 0 bases at J; junction bases unmatched: 1. This CDR3 comprises 14 residues. Germline values: CDR1 PRHDT, CDR2 FYEKMQ (reference sequence). The CDR3 DNA sequence: TGTGCCAGCAGCTTGACAGGGATGAACACTGAAGCTTTCTTT. This encodes CASSLTGMNTEAFF.

This clone was detected only once. V usage is TRBV6-1 and J usage is TRBJ2-5, with 8 bases that match TRBD1. The CDR3 sequence is 15 residues long. Losses at the gene ends were 2 bases for V and 4 bases for J; bases not matched to a gene: 6. Per germline, CDR1 MNHNS and CDR2 SASEGT. The CDR3 bases are TGTGCCAGCAGTGAACAGCCAGGGGGCACAGAGACCCAGTACTTC. Its translation is CASSEQPGGTETQYF.

This clone was counted at least ten times. The chain employs TRBV9 and TRBJ2-7; maybe TRBD2 (6 bases). V lost 0 bases and J 7 bases, leaving 17 bases between the germline ends. The CDR3 is 15 amino acids. The germline gives CDR1 SGDLS, CDR2 YYNGEE. CDR3 coding DNA: TGTGCCAGCAGCGTAGCTTGGTGCATCCGGGGGGAGCAGTACTTC. Translating gives CASSVAWCIRGEQYF. Variable domain in full (rest from reference TRBV9 and TRBJ2-7): DSGVTQTPKHLITATGQRVTLRCSPRSGDLSVYWYQQSLDQGLQFLIQYYNGEERAKGNILERFSAQQFPDLHSELNLSSLELGDSALYFCASSVAWCIRGEQYFGPGTRLTVT.

The chain has TRBV9 and TRBJ1-3; TRBD1 is a possible D gene (5 bases). The V gene's germline CDR1 is SGDLS and CDR2 YYNGEE. V lost 4 bases and J lost 2, with 10 bases in between. The CDR3 has 14 amino acids. The CDR3 region has the DNA TGTGCCAGCAGCCCCGGGACGCCTGGAAACACCATATATTTT. Translation gives CASSPGTPGNTIYF. Using reference TRBV9 and TRBJ1-3 for the parts outside the CDR3, the full variable domain is DSGVTQTPKHLITATGQRVTLRCSPRSGDLSVYWYQQSLDQGLQFLIQYYNGEERAKGNILERFSAQQFPDLHSELNLSSLELGDSALYFCASSPGTPGNTIYFGEGSWLTVV.

This clone came up a few times. The rearrangement joins TRBV29-1 to TRBJ1-3; TRBD1 might be the D (5 bases). The CDR3 totals 15 residues. Germline lookup yields CDR1 SQVTM and CDR2 ANQGSEA. The V end lost 4 bases, the J end lost 1 base, and 14 bases lay between the germline ends. This CDR3 is CSVVGPGGSGNTIYF. Written as DNA, the CDR3 is TGCAGCGTTGTGGGGCCCGGGGGATCTGGAAACACCATATATTTT.

The rearrangement joins TRBV2 to TRBJ2-3; the D call may be TRBD1 or TRBD2 (6 bases each). CDR3 length equals 13 residues. Germline loops: CDR1 SNHLY, CDR2 FYNNEI. V shed 5 bases and J shed 6 bases, with 12 bases lying between them. The CDR3, as DNA: TGTGCCAGCAGTCCGACGGGGGCGGATACGCAGTATTTT. Its translation: CASSPTGADTQYF.

This chain connects TRBV5-1 to TRBJ2-1; 8 bases are a match to TRBD1. CDR1 is SGHRS, CDR2 YFSETQ, per germline. The junction had 4 bases not matched to a gene; V was cut back by 5 bases and J by 9 bases. The CDR3 extends over 12 amino acids. This CDR3 reads CASSATGGEQFF. The CDR3 bases are TGCGCCAGCAGTGCTACAGGGGGTGAGCAGTTCTTC. Based on the CDR3 plus reference TRBV5-1 and TRBJ2-1, the full variable domain is KAGVTQTPRYLIKTRGQQVTLSCSPISGHRSVSWYQQTPGQGLQFLFEYFSETQRNKGNFPGRFSGRQFSNSRSEMNVSTLELGDSALYLCASSATGGEQFFGPGTRLTVL.

This clone was recorded only once. The sample has other DNA sequences that encode this CDR3 too. This chain uses TRBV7-2 with TRBJ1-5, with TRBD1 matching 7 bases. Germline CDR1 reads SGHTA; CDR2 reads FQGNSA. This CDR3 is 15 amino acids long. V shed 5 bases and J 2 bases; nucleotides not matched to a gene: 6. CDR3 region: CASSLNRGGNQPQHF. In DNA form, the CDR3 reads TGTGCCAGCAGCCTTAACAGGGGAGGCAATCAGCCCCAGCATTTT. The variable domain in full, with the rest retrieved from reference TRBV7-2 and TRBJ1-5, is GAGVSQSPSNKVTEKGKDVELRCDPISGHTALYWYRQSLGQGLEFLIYFQGNSAPDKSGLPSDRFSAERTGGSVSTLTIQRTQQEDSAVYLCASSLNRGGNQPQHFGDGTRLSIL.

The genes are TRBV9 and TRBJ1-4; a possible D gene is TRBD1 (5 bases). V lost 1 base, J lost 11 bases, and 24 bases lay in between. The germline gives CDR1 SGDLS, CDR2 YYNGEE. The CDR3 covers 17 residues. The CDR3 DNA reads TGTGCCAGCAGCGTATCTGCCCGACCAGGGTCCGAGGGGAAACTGTTTTTT. As protein: CASSVSARPGSEGKLFF.

The V and J genes are TRBV10-2 and TRBJ1-3, with no clear D. Looked up from germline, CDR1 is WSHSY and CDR2 is SAAADI. The CDR3 contains 14 residues. The V gene lost 7 bases and the J gene lost 0 bases, with 10 bases spanning the gap. CDR3 loop: CASTIGHSGNTIYF. DNA for the CDR3: TGCGCCAGCACCATCGGGCACTCTGGAAACACCATATATTTT.

This clone was picked up a small number of times. V and J are TRBV21-1 and TRBJ2-1; the D segment call TRBD2 is taken from the table without a DNA check. TRBV21-1 is termed a pseudogene. This CDR3 is 17 amino acids long. The CDR3 DNA is TGTGCCAGCAGCAAAATAGGGAGGGAGAGACATCAGCATGAGCAGTTCTTC. It is translated as CASSKIGRERHQHEQFF.

CDR3 protein: CASSPRTSGSMGTQYF. Here the CDR3 DNA reads TGTGCCAGCTCACCAAGGACTAGCGGGAGTATGGGGACCCAGTACTTC. The V gene is TRBV18, the J gene TRBJ2-5, with TRBD2 matching 13 bases. Germline lookup yields CDR1 KGHSH and CDR2 LQKENI. V lost 2 bases to trimming and J lost 7 bases; unmatched junction nucleotides: 7. CDR3 length equals 16 residues.

Turning to this clone: Mismatch with germline at one junction end may stem from a read error. This rearrangement joins TRBV7-2 to TRBJ1-5; no firm D call. CDR1 and CDR2 from the germline V gene are SGHTA and FQGNSA. CDR3 length: 14 residues. CDR3 in amino acids: CAGSFRRGNQPQHF. The CDR3 bases are TGTGCCGGCAGCTTTAGGAGGGGCAATCAGCCCCAGCATTTT.

The gene calls are TRBV30 and TRBJ1-3; no clear D gene. The CDR3 has 13 residues. V lost 0 bases and J 8 bases, leaving 11 bases between the germline ends. In germline, CDR1 is GTSNPN, CDR2 SVGIG (reference sequence). CDR3 nucleotides: TGTGCCTGGAGTGTCAAGGTTGTGGACACCATATATTTT. This encodes CAWSVKVVDTIYF.

This clone was recorded a few times. V and J are TRBV11-2 and TRBJ1-1; 7 nucleotides line up with TRBD1. CDR3 size: 12 residues. The germline V gene has CDR1 SGHAT and CDR2 FQNNGV. V trimming: 4 bases; J trimming: 8 bases; junction bases outside the gene matches: 4. CDR3 nucleotide sequence: TGTGCCAGCAGCTGGTCAGGGGGAGAAGCTTTCTTT. It translates to CASSWSGGEAFF. The full variable domain, its missing parts supplied by reference TRBV11-2 and TRBJ1-1, is EAGVAQSPRYKIIEKRQSVAFWCNPISGHATLYWYQQILGQGPKLLIQFQNNGVVDDSQLPKDRFSAERLKGVDSTLKIQPAKLEDSAVYLCASSWSGGEAFFGQGTRLTVV.

The rearrangement joins TRBV28 to TRBJ2-7; D is perhaps TRBD2 (6 bases). The CDR3 extends over 14 amino acids. Trimming left V 7 bases short and J 5 bases short, with 18 bases between. In germline, CDR1 is MDHEN, CDR2 SYDVKM. CDR3 coding DNA: TGTGCCAGCACGCCACCGGGACTGGGTGACGAGCAGTACTTC. Protein sequence: CASTPPGLGDEQYF. Combining the CDR3 with reference TRBV28 and TRBJ2-7 gives the whole variable domain DVKVTQSSRYLVKRTGEKVFLECVQDMDHENMFWYRQDPGLGLRLIYFSYDVKMKEKGDIPEGYSVSREKKERFSLILESASTNQTSMYLCASTPPGLGDEQYFGPGTRLTVT.

Details on this clone: A much bigger clone sits one base away, suggesting this may be a read error. The gene calls are TRBV28 and TRBJ1-5, with D unclear. The CDR3 spans 12 residues. CDR1 and CDR2 (germline): MDHEN, SYDVKM. This CDR3 is CASSGWNQSQHF. The CDR3 DNA sequence: TGTGCCAGCTCGGGGTGGAATCAGTCCCAGCATTTT.

This sequence joins TRBV5-1 and TRBJ2-2, with D unresolved. Per the germline V gene, CDR1 is SGHRS and CDR2 is YFSETQ. The CDR3 sequence is 15 residues long. Deletions cut 2 bases from V and 2 bases from J, with 10 bases between. In DNA, the CDR3 is TGCGCCAGCAGCTTCCTCCCCGATAACACCGGGGAGCTGTTTTTT. This translates into CASSFLPDNTGELFF. Together with reference TRBV5-1 and TRBJ2-2, the CDR3 gives the full variable domain: KAGVTQTPRYLIKTRGQQVTLSCSPISGHRSVSWYQQTPGQGLQFLFEYFSETQRNKGNFPGRFSGRQFSNSRSEMNVSTLELGDSALYLCASSFLPDNTGELFFGEGSRLTVL.

This clone showed up just a few times. The rearrangement links TRBV10-3 to TRBJ1-1, with D perhaps TRBD1 (6 bases). The CDR3 is 15 amino acids. From germline, CDR1 is ENHRY and CDR2 SYGVKD. With 6 bases removed from V and 0 bases from J, the gap between germline ends came to 14 bases. The CDR3 nucleotides read TGTGCCATCAGCATGAGGGGGGGGTTGAACACTGAAGCTTTCTTT. Translation: CAISMRGGLNTEAFF.

The V gene is TRBV28, the J gene TRBJ1-5; D gene ambiguous. The V and J ends lost 4 bases and 2 bases respectively, with 9 bases between them. CDR3 length: 14 residues. Germline CDR1 MDHEN, CDR2 SYDVKM. Here the CDR3 reads CASSSGFGNQPQHF. The DNA of the CDR3 is TGTGCCAGCAGTTCCGGGTTCGGCAATCAGCCCCAGCATTTT. The whole variable domain, remainder taken from reference TRBV28 and TRBJ1-5, is DVKVTQSSRYLVKRTGEKVFLECVQDMDHENMFWYRQDPGLGLRLIYFSYDVKMKEKGDIPEGYSVSREKKERFSLILESASTNQTSMYLCASSSGFGNQPQHFGDGTRLSIL.

The genes are TRBV7-6 and TRBJ2-3, with D tentatively TRBD2 (5 bases). The CDR3 is 15 residues long. Germline V CDR1 and CDR2: SGHVS, FNYEAQ. V was cut by 1 base and J by 6 bases, with 14 bases left in between. CDR3 coding DNA: TGTGCCAGCAGCTTAGAGGGTGGAGCGGCGGATACGCAGTATTTT. It codes for CASSLEGGAADTQYF.

The chain is built from TRBV25-1 and TRBJ2-1, with 7 nucleotides matching TRBD2. This CDR3 region has 14 residues. Unmatched junction bases numbered 17, after V lost 11 bases and J lost 10 bases. Per the germline V gene, CDR1 is MGHDK and CDR2 is SYGVNS. The CDR3 loop is CASGEAGEAGEQFF. In nucleotides, the CDR3 is TGTGCCTCTGGGGAGGCGGGAGAGGCGGGGGAGCAGTTCTTC.

Here the CDR3 DNA reads TGTGCCAGTAGTTGGACAGGGGAATTGGATCAGCCCCAGCATTTT. Residues: CASSWTGELDQPQHF. The V gene is TRBV19, the J gene TRBJ1-5; 9 bases fit TRBD1. The CDR3 is made up of 15 amino acids. The V and J ends lost 5 bases and 5 bases, in that order; junction bases with no gene match: 7. Germline lookup yields CDR1 LNHDA and CDR2 SQIVND (reference sequence).

V gene TRBV4-3 combines with J gene TRBJ2-7; TRBD2 agrees at 7 bases. The germline V gene encodes CDR1 LGHNA and CDR2 YSLEER. This CDR3 region has 13 residues. The ends lost 1 base at V and 3 bases at J; junction bases unmatched: 0. CDR3 sequence reads: CASSQASGYEQYF. The CDR3 DNA reads TGCGCCAGCAGCCAAGCTAGCGGCTACGAGCAGTACTTC.

This clone showed up just once. V is TRBV7-9 and J is TRBJ2-1; D not certain. CDR1 and CDR2 from the germline V gene are SEHNR and FQNEAQ (reference sequence). Trimming cost V 1 base and J 6 bases, with 7 bases left between them. The CDR3 is made up of 13 amino acids. The CDR3 region is CASSLGRVNEQFF. CDR3 DNA sequence: TGTGCCAGCAGCTTAGGCCGGGTCAATGAGCAGTTCTTC.

The chain is built from TRBV7-3 and TRBJ2-3, with 14 nucleotides matching TRBD2. This CDR3 contains 16 residues. CDR1 is SGHTA, CDR2 FQGTGA, per germline. V shed 4 bases and J 4 bases; nucleotides not matched to a gene: 4. The CDR3 loop reads CASSSGLAGAADTQYF. CDR3 bases: TGTGCCAGCAGCTCGGGACTAGCGGGAGCAGCAGATACGCAGTATTTT.

This sequence joins TRBV29-1 and TRBJ2-1; 9 nucleotides align to TRBD2. The CDR3 has 14 amino acids. CDR1 is SQVTM and CDR2 is ANQGSEA in the germline V gene. The ends lost 3 bases at V and 4 bases at J; junction bases unmatched: 4. The DNA for the CDR3 is TGCAGCGTTGATCGCGGGAGGGGATACAATGAGCAGTTCTTC. Amino acid sequence: CSVDRGRGYNEQFF.

V and J are TRBV28 and TRBJ1-2; TRBD1 agrees at 11 bases. Germline V CDR1 and CDR2: MDHEN, SYDVKM. V shed 2 bases, J shed 5 bases, and the junction held 4 bases outside the gene matches. The CDR3 runs 15 residues. CDR3 nucleotide sequence: TGTGCCAGCAGTTTAGGACAGGGGGCTCGATATGGCTACACCTTC. Protein product: CASSLGQGARYGYTF.